These T cell receptor beta chains were read from a single sample in a study of T cell responses to AZD1222 COVID-19 vaccine. Clones were read by immunoSEQ multiplex PCR, and TCRdb kept only the in-frame ones, dropping some. This sample has 85,000 to 100,000 clones, with around 85% found just once. Here the sequenced sample was peripheral blood, taken on day 0 of AZD1222 vaccination. The receptors come from an adult in good health. Both conserved end residues are part of each CDR3. A D gene is named only where the DNA matches it firmly. A clone size is listed for some rows: how often the clone was seen (once, few, many), or a class if it is expanded.

j_call: TRBJ1-5
v_call: TRBV10-3
d_call: NA
clone_size: once
cdr3_aa: CAIKKDRSENQPQHF
cdr3_nt: TGTGCCATCAAGAAGGACAGAAGCGAGAATCAGCCCCAGCATTTT

j_call: TRBJ2-3
v_call: TRBV7-6
d_call: NA
clone_size: few
cdr3_aa: CASSTHGERAPDTQYF
cdr3_nt: TGTGCCAGCAGCACCCACGGAGAACGGGCTCCGGATACGCAGTATTTT

j_call: TRBJ1-5
v_call: TRBV30
d_call: NA
clone_size: NA
cdr3_aa: CAWALTEGQPQHF
cdr3_nt: TGTGCCTGGGCTCTGACAGAGGGCCAGCCCCAGCATTTT

j_call: TRBJ2-7
v_call: TRBV4-1
d_call: NA
clone_size: NA
cdr3_aa: CASSQVGDPYEQYF
cdr3_nt: TGCGCCAGCAGCCAAGTGGGAGATCCCTACGAGCAGTACTTC

j_call: TRBJ1-2
v_call: TRBV29-1
d_call: TRBD1
clone_size: NA
cdr3_aa: CSVPGGEDYGYTF
cdr3_nt: TGCAGCGTCCCAGGGGGCGAAGACTATGGCTACACCTTC

j_call: TRBJ2-1
v_call: TRBV12-5
d_call: TRBD2
clone_size: NA
cdr3_aa: CASGPPGGLSSYNEQFF
cdr3_nt: TGTGCTAGTGGTCCACCGGGGGGGCTGAGCTCCTACAATGAGCAGTTCTTC

j_call: TRBJ1-2
v_call: TRBV29-1
d_call: TRBD1
clone_size: NA
cdr3_aa: CSVEDRDRVGGYTF
cdr3_nt: TGCAGCGTTGAAGATCGGGACAGGGTGGGAGGCTACACCTTC

j_call: TRBJ1-5
v_call: TRBV5-8
d_call: NA
clone_size: many
cdr3_aa: CASSSGGGGYSNQPQHF
cdr3_nt: TGTGCCAGCAGCTCCGGAGGCGGGGGCTATAGCAATCAGCCCCAGCATTTT

j_call: TRBJ1-1
v_call: TRBV25-1
d_call: TRBD1
clone_size: NA
cdr3_aa: CASSESWTGGTAFF
cdr3_nt: TGTGCCAGCAGTGAATCTTGGACAGGGGGTACAGCTTTCTTT

j_call: TRBJ1-6
v_call: TRBV28
d_call: NA
clone_size: NA
cdr3_aa: CASSLNSGRNSPLHF
cdr3_nt: TGTGCCAGCAGTTTAAATTCGGGCAGGAATTCACCCCTCCACTTT

j_call: TRBJ1-1
v_call: TRBV4-1
d_call: NA
clone_size: few
cdr3_aa: CASSQDRAGGTEAFF
cdr3_nt: TGCGCCAGCAGCCAAGATCGCGCTGGGGGGACTGAAGCTTTCTTT

j_call: TRBJ1-1
v_call: TRBV4-1
d_call: TRBD1
clone_size: few
cdr3_aa: CASSQVSGGPEAFF
cdr3_nt: TGCGCCAGCAGCCAAGTCTCAGGGGGACCTGAAGCTTTCTTT

j_call: TRBJ2-7
v_call: TRBV5-4
d_call: NA
clone_size: NA
cdr3_aa: CASSPWTTGSYEQYF
cdr3_nt: TGTGCCAGCAGCCCCTGGACAACCGGGAGTTACGAGCAGTACTTC

j_call: TRBJ2-2
v_call: TRBV6-2/TRBV6-3
d_call: NA
clone_size: once
cdr3_aa: CASSYGWGSNTGELFF
cdr3_nt: TGTGCCAGCAGTTACGGGTGGGGGTCGAACACCGGGGAGCTGTTTTTT

j_call: TRBJ2-2
v_call: TRBV4-2
d_call: NA
clone_size: NA
cdr3_aa: CASSQAGTGELFF
cdr3_nt: TGTGCCAGCAGCCAAGCGGGGACCGGGGAGCTGTTTTTT

j_call: TRBJ1-2
v_call: TRBV5-1
d_call: TRBD1
clone_size: once
cdr3_aa: CASQPTLNRDRGNYGYTF
cdr3_nt: TGCGCCAGCCAACCCACCCTTAACCGGGACAGGGGTAACTATGGCTACACCTTC

j_call: TRBJ1-6
v_call: TRBV10-3
d_call: NA
clone_size: NA
cdr3_aa: CAISGGPYNSPLHF
cdr3_nt: TGTGCCATCAGTGGGGGCCCCTATAATTCACCCCTCCACTTT

j_call: TRBJ2-5
v_call: TRBV29-1
d_call: NA
clone_size: NA
cdr3_aa: CSVLFKTQYF
cdr3_nt: TGCAGCGTTCTTTTTAAGACCCAGTACTTC

j_call: TRBJ2-7
v_call: TRBV10-3
d_call: TRBD2
clone_size: NA
cdr3_aa: CAISDIPGGRPHYEQYF
cdr3_nt: TGTGCCATCAGCGATATTCCTGGCGGGAGACCCCACTACGAGCAGTACTTC

j_call: TRBJ1-2
v_call: TRBV29-1
d_call: TRBD1
clone_size: NA
cdr3_aa: CSAAGQNYGYTF
cdr3_nt: TGCAGCGCCGCGGGACAGAACTATGGCTACACCTTC

j_call: TRBJ2-5
v_call: TRBV27
d_call: NA
clone_size: NA
cdr3_aa: CASSPETGSQETQYF
cdr3_nt: TGTGCCAGCAGCCCCGAGACAGGATCTCAAGAGACCCAGTACTTC

j_call: TRBJ1-1
v_call: TRBV7-9
d_call: NA
clone_size: NA
cdr3_aa: CASSQEYEAFF
cdr3_nt: TGTGCCAGCAGTCAGGAATATGAAGCTTTCTTT

j_call: TRBJ1-5
v_call: TRBV5-4
d_call: NA
clone_size: NA
cdr3_aa: CASSLGGPNQPQHF
cdr3_nt: TGTGCCAGCAGCTTGGGGGGGCCCAATCAGCCCCAGCATTTT

j_call: TRBJ1-4
v_call: TRBV7-6
d_call: NA
clone_size: NA
cdr3_aa: CASRPGGLLGTREKLFF
cdr3_nt: TGTGCCAGCAGACCGGGAGGGCTGCTTGGAACTCGCGAAAAACTGTTTTTT

j_call: TRBJ1-2
v_call: TRBV9
d_call: NA
clone_size: NA
cdr3_aa: CASSLGQGSSYGYTF
cdr3_nt: TGTGCCAGCAGCCTTGGGCAGGGCTCCTCCTATGGCTACACCTTC

j_call: TRBJ2-2
v_call: TRBV7-8
d_call: NA
clone_size: NA
cdr3_aa: CASSPRLGELFF
cdr3_nt: TGTGCCAGCAGCCCGAGGCTCGGGGAGCTGTTTTTT

j_call: TRBJ2-7
v_call: TRBV9
d_call: TRBD2
clone_size: NA
cdr3_aa: CASSVTSGSGYEQYF
cdr3_nt: TGTGCCAGCAGCGTCACTAGCGGGTCGGGCTACGAGCAGTACTTC

j_call: TRBJ1-1
v_call: TRBV4-3
d_call: NA
clone_size: NA
cdr3_aa: CASSQEEGTGVPEAFF
cdr3_nt: TGCGCCAGCAGCCAAGAAGAAGGTACAGGAGTGCCTGAAGCTTTCTTT

j_call: TRBJ1-2
v_call: TRBV4-1
d_call: NA
clone_size: NA
cdr3_aa: CASSQDVEGSRYTF
cdr3_nt: TGCGCCAGCAGCCAAGATGTAGAAGGGTCGCGCTACACCTTC

j_call: TRBJ2-2
v_call: TRBV24-1
d_call: TRBD1
clone_size: NA
cdr3_aa: CATSDASGTGVIGELFF
cdr3_nt: TGTGCCACCAGTGATGCCTCCGGGACAGGGGTTATCGGGGAGCTGTTTTTT